Listed here are 15 T cell receptor beta chains from one sample, sequenced in a study of blood T cell repertoires in COVID-19. Data came from immunoSEQ multiplex PCR; TCRdb stores just in-frame clones and leaves some out. Seen here are roughly 260,000 clones, approximately 90% observed once, and the top ten hold around 2%. The sample taken for sequencing was peripheral blood. Every receptor here comes from a woman between 40 and 55 years old who had recovered from COVID-19.

V and J are TRBV27 and TRBJ2-3; D gene ambiguous. V was pared by 2 bases and J by 2 bases, with 11 bases between. The CDR3 contains 15 residues. Germline V lookup: CDR1 MNHEY, CDR2 SMNVEV (reference sequence). Here the CDR3 reads CASSLTQVFTDTQYF. The CDR3 coding sequence is TGTGCCAGCAGTTTAACCCAGGTCTTCACAGATACGCAGTATTTT.

The chain carries TRBV15 and TRBJ1-2; 9 nucleotides match TRBD1. V dropped 4 bases and J dropped 5; count of bases not matched to a gene: 8. This CDR3 comprises 15 residues. CDR1 and CDR2 (germline): LNHNV, YYDKDF (reference sequence). This chain's CDR3 is CATSKRDREMYGYTF. The CDR3 DNA follows: TGTGCCACCAGCAAAAGGGACAGGGAAATGTATGGCTACACCTTC.

The rearrangement uses TRBV27 and TRBJ2-3; TRBD2 matches 10 bases. CDR1 is MNHEY and CDR2 is SMNVEV in the germline V gene (reference sequence). CDR3 length: 18 amino acids. The ends lost 0 bases at V and 0 bases at J; junction bases unmatched: 6. The CDR3 spells CASSLSVASGGSTDTQYF. In nucleotides, the CDR3 is TGTGCCAGCAGTTTATCGGTGGCTAGCGGGGGTAGCACAGATACGCAGTATTTT.

This clone was detected only once. The chain employs TRBV19 and TRBJ2-7; the match to TRBD1 covers 11 bases. The CDR3 length is 16 residues. The germline V gene has CDR1 LNHDA and CDR2 SQIVND (reference sequence). With V trimmed by 5 bases and J by 2 bases, 8 bases remained unmatched. CDR3 sequence: CASSRGQGVIAYEQYF. The CDR3 DNA reads as TGTGCCAGTAGTCGGGGACAGGGGGTAATCGCCTACGAGCAGTACTTC.

CDR3 amino acids: CASSLLGDRGKSGYTF. The CDR3 nucleotides are TGTGCCAGCAGCTTGTTGGGGGACAGGGGTAAGAGTGGCTACACCTTC. V and J are TRBV5-4 and TRBJ1-2; 10 bases align to TRBD1. Per the germline V gene, CDR1 is SGHNT and CDR2 is YYREEE (reference sequence). V shed 1 base and J 7 bases; nucleotides not matched to a gene: 10. This CDR3 region has 16 residues.

This clone was seen more than once but under ten times. CDR3 amino acids: CASSPDSLDGYTF. CDR3 sequence (DNA): TGCGCCAGCAGCCCGGACAGTTTGGATGGCTACACCTTC. V and J are TRBV5-1 and TRBJ1-2; D possibly corresponds to TRBD1 (6 bases). Germline-derived CDR1 and CDR2 are SGHRS and YFSETQ. This CDR3 contains 13 residues. Trimming removed 4 bases from V and 6 bases from J, with 13 bases in between.

The chain links TRBV19 to TRBJ2-7; D perhaps matches TRBD2 (6 bases). Per the germline V gene, CDR1 is LNHDA and CDR2 is SQIVND (reference sequence). There are 15 residues in the CDR3. V was clipped by 3 bases and J by 4 bases, with 16 bases between them. The chain's CDR3 is CASSILFGLAYEQYF. CDR3 DNA: TGTGCCAGTAGTATTCTCTTTGGGCTAGCGTACGAGCAGTACTTC.

The rearrangement joins TRBV19 to TRBJ1-3; TRBD1 might be the D (6 bases). Trimming left V 7 bases short and J 0 bases short, with 13 bases between. Germline V gives CDR1 LNHDA, CDR2 SQIVND (reference sequence). This CDR3 comprises 15 residues. The CDR3 region is CASTLDRSSGNTIYF. DNA for the CDR3: TGTGCCAGTACCTTAGACAGGAGCTCTGGAAACACCATATATTTT.

This chain connects TRBV7-2 to TRBJ1-5; D gene uncertain. Trimming removed 5 bases from V and 3 bases from J, with 11 bases in between. The CDR3 spans 14 residues. Germline V gives CDR1 SGHTA, CDR2 FQGNSA. CDR3 coding DNA: TGTGCCAGCAGCCCCACGCGGGACAATCAGCCCCAGCATTTT. This translates into CASSPTRDNQPQHF.

This rearrangement joins TRBV30 to TRBJ1-4; TRBD1 aligns across 9 bases. V lost 4 bases to trimming and J lost 0 bases; unmatched junction nucleotides: 12. From germline, CDR1 is GTSNPN and CDR2 SVGIG (reference sequence). CDR3 size: 18 residues. The CDR3 nucleotides read TGTGCCTGGACCGGGGGGGGACAGGGTGGCCCAACTAATGAAAAACTGTTTTTT. Encoded protein: CAWTGGGQGGPTNEKLFF.

The chain is built from TRBV6-6 and TRBJ2-7; 9 bases are a match to TRBD1. The CDR3 loop spans 15 amino acids. Germline values: CDR1 MNHNY, CDR2 SVGAGI (reference sequence). The J segment lost 2 bases and the V segment lost 7 bases, leaving 9 bases of the junction unmatched. CDR3 sequence reads: CASINGGTGTYEQYF. CDR3 DNA: TGTGCCAGCATTAACGGGGGGACAGGGACCTACGAGCAGTACTTC.

J is TRBJ2-2 and V is TRBV7-3, with a tentative D call TRBD1 (5 bases). From germline, CDR1 is SGHTA and CDR2 FQGTGA. Trimming cost V 5 bases and J 5 bases, with 15 bases left between them. The CDR3 has 15 amino acids. The CDR3 reads CASSPSREETGELFF. In nucleotides, the CDR3 is TGTGCCAGCAGCCCATCCAGGGAAGAGACCGGGGAGCTGTTTTTT.

J is TRBJ1-2 and V is TRBV7-6; D may be TRBD1 (6 bases). Between the trimmed V and J ends, which lost 4 bases and 8 bases, there was a span of 14 bases. This CDR3 has 13 residues. Per germline, CDR1 SGHVS and CDR2 FNYEAQ. The CDR3 DNA sequence: TGTGCCAGCAGCTCACAGGGATTGGGCGGCTACACCTTC. Translated, it gives CASSSQGLGGYTF.

This chain joins TRBV30 and TRBJ1-5, with D maybe TRBD1 (5 bases). CDR3 length: 13 residues. The germline V gene has CDR1 GTSNPN and CDR2 SVGIG (reference sequence). V was trimmed by 1 base and J by 7 bases, leaving 11 bases between them. CDR3 DNA: TGTGCCTGGAGTGCCCAGGGTAAACAGCCCCAGCATTTT. This sequence encodes CAWSAQGKQPQHF. Looking up the rest from reference TRBV30 and TRBJ1-5 gives the full variable domain: SQTIHQWPATLVQPVGSPLSLECTVEGTSNPNLYWYRQAAGRGLQLLFYSVGIGQISSEVPQNLSASRPQDRQFILSSKKLLLSDSGFYLCAWSAQGKQPQHFGDGTRLSIL.

The chain combines TRBV12-3 or TRBV12-4 with TRBJ2-1; D gene unclear. With 6 bases removed from V and 8 bases from J, the gap between germline ends came to 8 bases. The CDR3 spans 11 residues. CDR3 sequence reads: CASSLRDEQFF. The DNA for the CDR3 is TGTGCCAGCAGCCTCCGGGATGAGCAGTTCTTC.